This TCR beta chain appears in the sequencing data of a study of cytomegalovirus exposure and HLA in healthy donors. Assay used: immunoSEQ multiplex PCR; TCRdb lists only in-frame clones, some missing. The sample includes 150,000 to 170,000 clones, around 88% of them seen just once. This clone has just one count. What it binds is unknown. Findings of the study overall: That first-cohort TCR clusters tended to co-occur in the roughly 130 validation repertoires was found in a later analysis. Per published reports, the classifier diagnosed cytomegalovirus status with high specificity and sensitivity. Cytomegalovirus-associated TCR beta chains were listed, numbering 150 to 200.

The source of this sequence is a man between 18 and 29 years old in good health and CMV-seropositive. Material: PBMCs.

CDR3 in DNA: TGTGCCAGCAGCTTAGGGAGGGACTATGGCTACACCTTC. Translating gives CASSLGRDYGYTF. This sequence joins TRBV7-2 and TRBJ1-2, with D hard to call. This CDR3 has 13 amino acids. Germline assignment: CDR1 SGHTA and CDR2 FQGNSA. V lost 1 base and J lost 3, with 6 bases in between.